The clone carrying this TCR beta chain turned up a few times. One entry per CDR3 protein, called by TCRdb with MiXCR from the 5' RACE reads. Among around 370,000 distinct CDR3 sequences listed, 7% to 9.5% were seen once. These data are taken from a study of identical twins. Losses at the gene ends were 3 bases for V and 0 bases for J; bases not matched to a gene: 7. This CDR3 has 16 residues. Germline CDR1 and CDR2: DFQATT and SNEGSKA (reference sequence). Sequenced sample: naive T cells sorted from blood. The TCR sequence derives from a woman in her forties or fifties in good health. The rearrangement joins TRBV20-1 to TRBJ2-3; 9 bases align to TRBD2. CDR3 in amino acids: CSARRQGLASTDTQYF. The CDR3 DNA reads TGCAGTGCTAGGCGACAGGGACTAGCCAGCACAGATACGCAGTATTTT.